The rows below give T cell receptor beta chains drawn from one sample of a study of control samples from healthy donors and cancer patients. Profiling relied on immunoSEQ multiplex PCR, and the TCRdb table lists in-frame clones only, not all of them. The sample has 40,000 to 60,000 clones; just over 85% are singletons. The sequenced sample was PBMCs. The receptor source for this set is a woman between 45 and 60 years old with lung cancer. The CDR3 runs from the conserved cysteine through the conserved F or W.

CDR3: CASSFGGFTEAFF
V: TRBV5-4
J: TRBJ1-1

CDR3: CASSSTYNSPLHF
V: TRBV7-2
J: TRBJ1-6

CDR3: CASSPGISNEQFF
V: TRBV7-3
J: TRBJ2-1

CDR3: CASGQGAGNTEAFF
V: TRBV10-3
J: TRBJ1-1

CDR3: CASTNGIYGYTF
V: TRBV6-6
J: TRBJ1-2

CDR3: CASSFRGGYGYTF
V: TRBV28
J: TRBJ1-2

CDR3: CASSFRGNTGELFF
V: TRBV11-3
J: TRBJ2-2

CDR3: CASSPGTGVTYEQYF
V: TRBV27
J: TRBJ2-7

CDR3: CAISEGREERPQHF
V: TRBV10-3
J: TRBJ1-5

CDR3: CASSPTQANTEAFF
V: TRBV28
J: TRBJ1-1

CDR3: CASSYRGPRMNTEAFF
V: TRBV6-6
J: TRBJ1-1

CDR3: CASSFRGRVYGYTF
V: TRBV28
J: TRBJ1-2

CDR3: CAISVRDPGTDTQYF
V: TRBV10-3
J: TRBJ2-3

CDR3: CASSSGLEPYEQYF
V: TRBV5-1
J: TRBJ2-7

CDR3: CASEVLGTYEQYF
V: TRBV7-2
J: TRBJ2-7

CDR3: CASSLGRIITGELFF
V: TRBV7-3
J: TRBJ2-2

CDR3: CASNYGNTEAFF
V: TRBV6-5
J: TRBJ1-1

CDR3: CASSLVMNTEAFF
V: TRBV19
J: TRBJ1-1

CDR3: CASSLAVDEQFF
V: TRBV5-1
J: TRBJ2-1

CDR3: CASTLQGANNQPQHF
V: TRBV2
J: TRBJ1-5

CDR3: CASSQEGFGQPQHF
V: TRBV4-3
J: TRBJ1-5

CDR3: CASSFPGQKDYGYTF
V: TRBV5-5
J: TRBJ1-2

CDR3: CASSLTFRGQGASPLHF
V: TRBV7-9
J: TRBJ1-6

CDR3: CSVKGSEKLFF
V: TRBV29-1
J: TRBJ1-4

CDR3: CASSPPISNTEAFF
V: TRBV11-3
J: TRBJ1-1

CDR3: CASSFGVEGANEQFF
V: TRBV11-2
J: TRBJ2-1

CDR3: CASSQLDRGNTEAFF
V: TRBV6-6
J: TRBJ1-1

CDR3: CAGDRADEQYF
V: TRBV30
J: TRBJ2-7

CDR3: CASSLSHQTSTGMNTEAFF
V: TRBV5-4
J: TRBJ1-1

CDR3: CATSRTREGNQPQHF
V: TRBV15
J: TRBJ1-5

CDR3: CASSSPGQEQYF
V: TRBV27
J: TRBJ2-7

CDR3: CASGQGADYEQYF
V: TRBV19
J: TRBJ2-7

CDR3: CASSRAGTGDYGYTF
V: TRBV19
J: TRBJ1-2

CDR3: CASSTGLAYNEQFF
V: TRBV19
J: TRBJ2-1

CDR3: CASSLGPPNTEAFF
V: TRBV5-1
J: TRBJ1-1

CDR3: CASSLVSGQGVHEQFF
V: TRBV7-9
J: TRBJ2-1

CDR3: CASSFGQGAYNEQFF
V: TRBV7-2
J: TRBJ2-1

CDR3: CASSPPQAGGKNEQFF
V: TRBV18
J: TRBJ2-1

CDR3: CASKWGSNYGYTF
V: TRBV6-5
J: TRBJ1-2

CDR3: CASRKPTSYEQYF
V: TRBV6-5
J: TRBJ2-7

CDR3: CASSQGDSPETQYF
V: TRBV4-2
J: TRBJ2-5

CDR3: CASSLNPGATEAFF
V: TRBV27
J: TRBJ1-1